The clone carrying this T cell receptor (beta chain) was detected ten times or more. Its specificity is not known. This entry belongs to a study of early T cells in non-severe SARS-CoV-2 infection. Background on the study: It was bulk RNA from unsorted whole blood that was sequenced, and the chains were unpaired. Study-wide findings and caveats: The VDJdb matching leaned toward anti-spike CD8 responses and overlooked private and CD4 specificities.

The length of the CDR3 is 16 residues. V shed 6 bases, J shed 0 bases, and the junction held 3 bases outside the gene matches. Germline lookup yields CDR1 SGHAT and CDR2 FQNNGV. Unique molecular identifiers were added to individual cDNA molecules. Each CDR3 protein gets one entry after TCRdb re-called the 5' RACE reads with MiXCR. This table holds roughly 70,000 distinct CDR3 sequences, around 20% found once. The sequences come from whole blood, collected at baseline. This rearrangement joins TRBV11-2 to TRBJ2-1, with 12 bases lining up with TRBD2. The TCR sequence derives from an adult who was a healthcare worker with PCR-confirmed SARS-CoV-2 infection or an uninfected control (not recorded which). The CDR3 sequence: CASRATSGSSYNEQFF. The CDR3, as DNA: TGTGCCAGCAGAGCGACTAGCGGGAGCTCCTACAATGAGCAGTTCTTC. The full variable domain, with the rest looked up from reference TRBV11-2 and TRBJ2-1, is EAGVAQSPRYKIIEKRQSVAFWCNPISGHATLYWYQQILGQGPKLLIQFQNNGVVDDSQLPKDRFSAERLKGVDSTLKIQPAKLEDSAVYLCASRATSGSSYNEQFFGPGTRLTVL.